The TCR beta chain described here comes from a study of blood T cell repertoires in COVID-19 (dated by TCRdb to the early 2020s). Regarding the study in general: The collaborator samples originated in the United States, Italy and Spain and spanned the acute and convalescent phases of COVID-19. Sample metadata almost always included a de-identified subject ID, COVID-19 status, age in years and sex. The dataset comprised deeply sampled blood TCRbeta repertoires from subjects exposed to, actively infected with, or recovered from COVID-19. Samples were obtained from the ongoing ImmuneRACE study (first 160 participants) and from approximately 1,200 subjects provided by 6 global collaborators. Where HLA class I and class II types were available, the types were taken from metadata supplied by the sample provider, not from assay-based typing. The prospective study material was composed of cDNA or gDNA derived from T cells, B-cell-depleted T cells, or PBMCs. The repertoires were released in a freely available public database meant as a resource for research on the immune response to SARS-CoV-2.

V is clipped by 5 bases and J by 1 base, and the sequence between their germline boundaries is 14 bases long. From a lookup of the germline V gene (reference sequence), CDR1 and CDR2 are MNHEY and SMNVEV. Inclusive of the bounding cysteine and phenylalanine, the CDR3 is 15 residues long. Just the 45-base CDR3 DNA is kept, in frame starting at base 1. TCRbeta CDR3 regions were amplified from genomic DNA by means of the immunoSEQ Assay, a bias-controlled multiplex PCR. The published analysis was carried out like this. Nucleated cell counts per sample were estimated from amplification of reference gene primers within the assay. To quantify the absolute abundance of each unique TCRbeta CDR3 rearrangement, sequence reads were collapsed and filtered. For each sample, productive Simpson clonality was calculated by taking the square root of Simpson's diversity index across productive rearrangements. TCRdb limited this immuneACCESS table to in-frame rearrangements with V and J called. A share of clones is missing; checked studies link under half to unresolved V genes, and the rest is unexplained. For V, J and clone size, that table is used; D and trimming come from the DNA. Present in this sample are more than 50,000 clones, more than 85% of which were seen just once. The ten largest account for 3% to 3.5% of the sample.

Whole blood was collected in K2EDTA tubes by collaborating institutions according to the institutions' own protocols. For TCRbeta analysis, collaborators shipped samples as frozen whole blood, isolated PBMCs, or DNA extracted from either of those sample types. To note about this clone: Its antigen remains unidentified. Base qualities are missing; no much larger clone stands one base away.

Broader findings and caveats from the paper: How much clinical and demographic metadata was included differed by source and by participant, and the metadata was provided uncurated.

The receptor chain draws on TRBV27 and TRBJ1-1, with no confident D gene call. The receptor comes from a human donor in a cohort sampled during active COVID-19. The sequencing sample was made of peripheral blood. The CDR3 is CASSALGGWNTEAFF. In nucleotides, the sequence is TGTGCCAGCAGTGCCCTAGGTGGATGGAACACTGAAGCTTTCTTT.